This T cell receptor beta chain was obtained from a study of T cell responses to AZD1222 COVID-19 vaccine listed by TCRdb under 2021. Broadly, across the study: AZD1222 recipients with second doses at about 4 weeks or about 12 weeks were pooled, because spike-specific TCR depth and breadth did not differ between schedules. TCR sequencing covered over 230 trial participants: 200 to 210 given two doses of AZD1222 and 26 given two doses of MenACWY control vaccine. Enrollment into the trials was organized by age into subgroups of 18-55, 56-69 and 70-plus years, and those subgroups contained roughly 150, 30 and 60 TCR-sequenced participants, respectively.

The time point label corresponds to: baseline before first vaccination. The vaccinee samples were drawn from two UK trials, COV001 and COV002, one of which was a single-blind randomized controlled phase 2/3 trial testing AZD1222 (ChAdOx1 nCoV-19) in healthy adults. Trial participant PBMC samples were collected at day 0 and day 28 after the second dose for TCRbeta chain sequencing. The CDR3 regions of human TCRbeta chains were subjected to immunosequencing. Per the source publication's procedure: Repertoire TCRs were matched against a reference library of SARS-CoV-2-specific TCRs generated with the MIRA antigen-specificity platform. Breadth meant the fraction of unique TCRs that were SARS-CoV-2-associated, whereas depth meant the fraction of total T cells that were SARS-CoV-2-associated. Using the MIRA data, each spike-specific TCR was mapped to the spike region that the TCR reacts to and placed in a CD4 or CD8 class. Log10-transformed breadth and depth values were compared by one-way ANOVA with Sidak's multiple comparisons tests. TCRdb mirrors the immuneACCESS table, restricted to in-frame sequences. Some clones are absent from its copies; in checked studies, under half trace to an unresolved V gene, and the reason for the others is unknown. Clone size and V and J calls were adopted from that table, with D and trimming inferred from the DNA. This sample lists about 120,000 clones; around 85% were detected once. In total, the top ten clones hold over 5% of the sample.

CDR1 DFQATT and CDR2 SNEGSKA were looked up in the germline V gene (reference sequence). At the junction V is shortened by 3 bases and J by 10 bases, with 12 bases in between. The CDR3 spans 11 residues, from the cysteine through the phenylalanine. The kept DNA is CDR3 alone, 33 bases in frame from the first base. As to this clone: This clone's antigen is unknown. No qualities accompany the bases; no much larger clone lies one base away.

What the research found in general, with its limitations: Reportedly, close to half of the unique spike-specific TCRs recognized epitopes lying outside the regions that are mutated in the B.1.351 and B.1.1.7 variants. Participants were mostly white British, with more females than males. The authors suggested clonal diversity may have been underestimated. The 56-69-year group was small, and its depth increase did not reach significance, likely because of low power. Conclusions about previously exposed vaccinees were limited because only six or seven AZD1222 recipients were SARS-CoV-2 seropositive at baseline. The vaccine-associated CD4 TCRs covered the entire spike protein, and the dominant responses fell in regions 160-218 and 743-854. No day 14 peak-response samples were available, so repertoires were characterized only after the peak T cell response. Spike-specific TCR breadth and depth rose significantly after two AZD1222 doses compared with day 0 and with MenACWY recipients.

The sequence is built from TRBV20-1 and TRBJ1-2; the D segment cannot be called with confidence. The sequence was obtained from an adult in good health. This specimen consisted of peripheral blood, obtained on day 0 of AZD1222 vaccination. This receptor carries the CDR3 CSARVDLDYTF. The sequence in DNA is TGCAGTGCTAGGGTCGACTTGGACTACACCTTC.